This entry lists 13 T cell receptor beta chains sequenced from one sample in a study of T cell repertoires in cytomegalovirus infection. MiXCR, run by TCRdb on the reads, gives a single entry per CDR3 protein. The table records about 230,000 distinct CDR3 sequences, roughly 22% of them present only once. Specimen: CD8+ T cells from PBMCs. These receptors all come from a human donor in good health (CMV status not recorded). Some clones in this sample may be carry-over from other donors' samples.

This clonotype was recorded a few times. CDR3 amino acids: CASSFSLGATNEKLFF. CDR3 nucleotides: TGTGCCAGCAGTTTCAGTCTGGGGGCAACTAATGAAAAACTGTTTTTT. This rearrangement joins TRBV27 to TRBJ1-4; TRBD1 is a possible D gene (5 bases). V was shortened by 3 bases and J by 0 bases, with 11 bases between the two germline ends. This CDR3 comprises 16 residues. The germline V gene encodes CDR1 MNHEY and CDR2 SMNVEV (reference sequence).

This clonotype was recorded a few times. The chain carries TRBV23-1 and TRBJ2-7, with D possibly being TRBD1 (5 bases). TRBV23-1 is classed as an ORF, of uncertain function. The CDR3 sequence is 15 residues long. The V end lost 6 bases, the J end lost 0 bases, and 15 bases lay between the germline ends. Here the CDR3 DNA reads TGCGCCAGCAGCCTGGACACGTACACCTCCTACGAGCAGTACTTC. It yields the protein CASSLDTYTSYEQYF.

This clonotype was recorded at least ten times. V usage is TRBV11-2 and J usage is TRBJ2-5; 7 nucleotides match TRBD2. The CDR3 has 12 residues. Losses at the gene ends were 3 bases for V and 14 bases for J; bases not matched to a gene: 9. Germline lookup yields CDR1 SGHAT and CDR2 FQNNGV. CDR3 sequence reads: CASSLGGQGIYF. CDR3 coding DNA: TGTGCCAGCAGCTTGGGAGGGCAGGGAATCTACTTC. The entire variable domain, with the rest obtained from reference TRBV11-2 and TRBJ2-5, is as follows: EAGVAQSPRYKIIEKRQSVAFWCNPISGHATLYWYQQILGQGPKLLIQFQNNGVVDDSQLPKDRFSAERLKGVDSTLKIQPAKLEDSAVYLCASSLGGQGIYFGPGTRLLVL.

This clonotype was seen ten or more times. This chain links TRBV7-6 with TRBJ2-7; D may be TRBD2 (5 bases). Trimming shortened V by 1 base and J by 6 bases, and 7 bases separated the two germline ends. Germline assignment: CDR1 SGHVS and CDR2 FNYEAQ. This CDR3 spans 12 amino acids. The CDR3 bases are TGTGCCAGCAGCTTAGGAGAGGGCGAGCAGTACTTC. It specifies CASSLGEGEQYF. The variable domain in full, completed from reference TRBV7-6 and TRBJ2-7, reads GAGVSQSPRYKVTKRGQDVALRCDPISGHVSLYWYRQALGQGPEFLTYFNYEAQQDKSGLPNDRFSAERPEGSISTLTIQRTEQRDSAMYRCASSLGEGEQYFGPGTRLTVT.

This clonotype was found once. The gene calls are TRBV12-3 or TRBV12-4 and TRBJ1-2; D is undetermined. CDR3 length equals 12 residues. Trimming shortened V by 3 bases and J by 8 bases, and 10 bases separated the two germline ends. CDR3 bases: TGTGCCAGCAGTTTCGGAGCGGACGGCTACACCTTC. Amino acid sequence: CASSFGADGYTF.

The table lists this clonotype with a few counts. The chain recombines TRBV7-3 with TRBJ2-5; the match to TRBD2 covers 9 bases. Losses at the gene ends were 5 bases for V and 3 bases for J; bases not matched to a gene: 10. The V gene's germline CDR1 is SGHTA and CDR2 FQGTGA. The CDR3 length is 16 residues. The CDR3 nucleotides read TGTGCCAGCAGCCCTACAGAGGCTAGCGGGGAAGAGACCCAGTACTTC. Amino acid sequence: CASSPTEASGEETQYF.

The rearrangement joins TRBV7-9 to TRBJ1-1, with D possibly matching TRBD1 (6 bases). Germline V gene sequence: CDR1 SEHNR, CDR2 FQNEAQ (reference sequence). The CDR3 length is 14 residues. Between the trimmed V and J ends, which lost 1 base and 11 bases, there was a span of 17 bases. CDR3 loop: CASSLVGGPMEAFF. CDR3 nucleotide sequence: TGTGCCAGCAGCTTAGTCGGGGGCCCAATGGAGGCTTTCTTT.

The rearrangement links TRBV15 to TRBJ2-1; 9 bases are shared with TRBD1. Trimming at V came to 0 bases and at J to 6 bases, leaving 3 bases not matched to a gene. The CDR3 totals 15 residues. Germline values: CDR1 LNHNV, CDR2 YYDKDF (reference sequence). This CDR3 is CATSRETGGSNEQFF. CDR3 nucleotide sequence: TGTGCCACCAGCAGAGAGACAGGGGGAAGCAATGAGCAGTTCTTC.

This clonotype has a handful of counts. The chain links TRBV6-1 to TRBJ2-3, with D perhaps matching TRBD1 (6 bases). CDR1 is MNHNS, CDR2 SASEGT, per germline. The CDR3 has 16 residues. The V end lost 6 bases, the J end lost 1 base, and 17 bases lay between the germline ends. The CDR3 sequence is CASRRSGDGGTDTQYF. The CDR3 DNA is TGTGCCAGCAGGAGATCAGGGGATGGTGGCACAGATACGCAGTATTTT.

This clonotype came up a few times. The J gene is TRBJ2-7, the V gene TRBV19; a weak D match, TRBD2 (7 bases). CDR1 and CDR2 from the germline V gene are LNHDA and SQIVND (reference sequence). The CDR3 is 13 residues long. The V end was cut by 8 bases, the J end by 6 bases, with 17 bases between. The CDR3 DNA is TGTGCCAGTGGCGGGGGTGGGGGCCTCGAGCAGTACTTC. As protein: CASGGGGGLEQYF.

Ten or more counts support this clonotype. The genes are TRBV7-6 and TRBJ2-2; D is tentatively TRBD1 or TRBD2 (5 bases each). Trimming pared 6 bases from V and 7 bases from J, leaving 15 bases between. Per the germline V gene, CDR1 is SGHVS and CDR2 is FNYEAQ. This CDR3 has 14 residues. The CDR3 nucleotides are TGTGCCAGCAGTTTCGGCAGTGGGGGCGGGGAGCTGTTTTTT. Protein sequence: CASSFGSGGGELFF. The whole variable domain, remainder taken from reference TRBV7-6 and TRBJ2-2, is GAGVSQSPRYKVTKRGQDVALRCDPISGHVSLYWYRQALGQGPEFLTYFNYEAQQDKSGLPNDRFSAERPEGSISTLTIQRTEQRDSAMYRCASSFGSGGGELFFGEGSRLTVL.

The V gene is TRBV5-6, the J gene TRBJ2-1, with a tentative D call TRBD2 (6 bases). Deletions cut 4 bases from V and 11 bases from J, with 10 bases between. The CDR3 has 11 residues. Germline V gene data show CDR1 as SGHDT and CDR2 as YYEEEE. Written as DNA, the CDR3 is TGTGCCAGCAGCGCGGGAAGTAAGCAGTTCTTC. Residues: CASSAGSKQFF.

The J gene is TRBJ2-3, the V gene TRBV28, with D perhaps given as TRBD1 or TRBD2 (7 bases each). The CDR3 covers 15 residues. V lost 4 bases to trimming and J lost 3 bases, with 14 bases between them. The germline CDR1 and CDR2 sequences are MDHEN and SYDVKM. The CDR3 loop reads CASSWGGTVTDTQYF. CDR3 coding DNA: TGTGCCAGCAGTTGGGGGGGGACAGTTACAGATACGCAGTATTTT.